This T cell receptor (beta chain) is drawn from a study of T cell responses to AZD1222 COVID-19 vaccine. To note about this clone: Its antigen is as yet unknown.

The assay was immunoSEQ multiplex PCR, and TCRdb's table has in-frame clones only and misses some. The sample holds some 150,000 clones, roughly 90% seen once. Second doses were pooled across both intervals (about 4 or about 12 weeks). Study-level results: Just 5 or 6 AZD1222 recipients tested seropositive at baseline. Repertoire samples came only from after the peak T cell response. Donors, mostly white British, included more females; clonal diversity was possibly underestimated.

The CDR3 is made up of 14 amino acids. CDR1 and CDR2 (germline): LGHNA, YNFKEQ. V was pared by 8 bases and J by 4 bases, with 15 bases between. The clonotype originates from an adult who received the AZD1222 COVID-19 vaccine. The source material was peripheral blood, sampled 28 days after the second AZD1222 dose. V is TRBV4-2 and J is TRBJ2-1, with a possible D match to TRBD1 (6 bases). CDR3 residues: CASLGQGSYNEQFF. CDR3 nucleotides: TGTGCCAGCCTTGGTCAGGGGTCATACAATGAGCAGTTCTTC.